The source of this TCR beta chain is a study of T cell clonality in common variable immunodeficiency. This clone has just a few counts. Its antigen remains unknown. Just one base apart from a much larger clone, this may be a read error. With the read ending 3 residues before the CDR3 end, the germline J gene is used to fill in that end. Produced via immunoSEQ multiplex PCR; TCRdb's table is partial and in-frame only. Recorded here are around 32,000 clones, none singletons. Each donor provided about 4.5 to 8.5 ml of heparinized whole blood. Overall study findings and caveats: Fewer TCRbeta clones were shared among CVID subjects than controls.

Germline assignment: CDR1 MNHNS and CDR2 SASEGT. CDR3 length: 14 residues. The chain combines TRBV6-1 with TRBJ2-2; possibly TRBD1 for D (6 bases). The clonotype originates from a person between 18 and 69 years old in good health. Sample: peripheral blood mononuclear cells. The CDR3 sequence is CASSGQAGANVLFF. The part of the CDR3 DNA that was read is TGTGCCAGCAGTGGACAGGCTGGGGCCAACGTG.